Presented here are 26 T cell receptor beta chains from one specimen sequenced in a study of regulatory T cells in long-lasting Graves disease. Both iRepertoire HTBI primers and Arm-PCR of CDR3 regions were used to build the TCR beta libraries. MiXCR was run by TCRdb on the multiplex PCR reads, yielding one entry per CDR3 protein. In the table there are 400,000 to 500,000 distinct CDR3 sequences, 14% of which are singletons. Time point given: newly diagnosed GD, antithyroid drugs for less than 3 months. RNA from PBMCs was the source of the TCR library. This sample also appeared in a second study, on T cells in Graves' hyperthyroidism and ophthalmopathy.

The input for sequencing was peripheral blood mononuclear cells (PBMCs), taken at new diagnosis, from a patient treated with antithyroid drugs. These receptor sequences come from a woman between 45 and 60 years old with Graves disease.

There are a few counts of this clonotype. This sequence joins TRBV10-1 and TRBJ2-1; 10 bases map to TRBD2. The V gene's germline CDR1 is WNHNN and CDR2 SYGVQD (reference sequence). CDR3 length: 15 amino acids. The ends lost 5 bases at V and 9 bases at J; junction bases unmatched: 10. CDR3 in DNA: TGCGCCAGCAGTCTTCTAGCGGGAGTAAGGGGTGAGCAGTTCTTC. It is translated as CASSLLAGVRGEQFF.

The V call is TRBV4-1, the J call TRBJ1-4; D gene ambiguous. From germline, CDR1 is MGHRA and CDR2 YSYEKL. The CDR3 has 15 residues. The V and J ends lost 1 base and 0 bases respectively, with 6 bases between them. The CDR3 DNA is TGCGCCAGCAGCCAAGGCGAAGCAACTAATGAAAAACTGTTTTTT. As protein: CASSQGEATNEKLFF.

The DNA for the CDR3 is TGTGCCAGCACACAGGGGACAACTAACTATGGCTACACCTTC. As protein: CASTQGTTNYGYTF. The J gene is TRBJ1-2, the V gene TRBV2; the match to TRBD1 covers 7 bases. V lost 7 bases, J lost 0 bases, and 5 bases stayed unmatched. The CDR3 runs to 14 residues. The germline CDR1 and CDR2 sequences are SNHLY and FYNNEI.

The sample holds a few counts of this clonotype. The chain couples TRBV24-1 to TRBJ1-2; D ambiguous. Trimming took 3 bases from V and 4 from J, leaving 11 bases between them. Per germline, CDR1 KGHDR and CDR2 SFDVKD. The CDR3 extends over 14 amino acids. CDR3 sequence: CATSDPPHSYGYTF. The CDR3 DNA reads as TGTGCCACCAGTGATCCACCTCATTCCTATGGCTACACCTTC.

This clonotype has only a few counts. As DNA, the CDR3 is TGTGCCAGTAGTATAGGGACTAGCGGACCCTACAATGAGCAGTTCTTC. Translation: CASSIGTSGPYNEQFF. V and J are TRBV19 and TRBJ2-1; 10 nucleotides agree with TRBD2. CDR1 is LNHDA, CDR2 SQIVND, per germline (reference sequence). The CDR3 runs 16 residues. With 1 base clipped from V and 2 bases from J, the junction kept 2 bases outside the gene matches.

As DNA, the CDR3 is TGTGCCAGCAGTCAACGGAGGAGCTCCTACAATGAGCAGTTCTTC. This codes for CASSQRRSSYNEQFF. The J gene is TRBJ2-1, the V gene TRBV5-4; D is possibly TRBD2 (5 bases). The CDR3 length is 15 residues. V lost 5 bases and J lost 0, with 12 bases in between. Germline values: CDR1 SGHNT, CDR2 YYREEE (reference sequence).

This clonotype was seen repeatedly, ten times or more. V is TRBV6-5 and J is TRBJ2-7; 8 bases agree with TRBD2. CDR1 is MNHEY and CDR2 is SVGAGI in the germline V gene. V lost 2 bases and J lost 2; bases outside the gene matches: 11. The CDR3 contains 17 residues. The CDR3 sequence: CASSYATTGTSPYEQYF. CDR3 nucleotide sequence: TGTGCCAGCAGTTACGCGACAACCGGGACTAGTCCCTACGAGCAGTACTTC.

This clonotype was counted many times. The chain joins TRBV29-1 to TRBJ1-2, with D possibly TRBD1 on 5 matching bases. In germline, CDR1 is SQVTM, CDR2 ANQGSEA. This CDR3 comprises 14 residues. V lost 4 bases and J 2 bases, leaving 14 bases between the germline ends. CDR3 protein: CSVAWAGENYGYTF. CDR3 DNA: TGCAGCGTTGCCTGGGCGGGGGAAAACTATGGCTACACCTTC.

As regards this clonotype: Given a much more abundant clone one base away, this may be a read error. The V and J genes are TRBV5-1 and TRBJ2-1; 8 nucleotides align to TRBD2. The CDR3 spans 14 residues. Per germline, CDR1 SGHRS and CDR2 YFSETQ. The DNA of the CDR3 is TGCGCCAGCAGCTCGGGGGGGGTGAACAATGAGCGGTTCTTC. It specifies CASSSGGVNNERFF.

Many counts were recorded for this clonotype. The J gene is TRBJ1-1, the V gene TRBV7-9, with D perhaps TRBD1 (6 bases). The germline V and J ends were trimmed by 5 bases and 4 bases, with 17 bases remaining between them. The germline CDR1 and CDR2 sequences are SEHNR and FQNEAQ (reference sequence). The length of the CDR3 is 15 residues. The CDR3 loop is CASSKIGGRGTEAFF. CDR3 DNA: TGTGCCAGCAGCAAAATTGGGGGCAGAGGCACTGAAGCTTTCTTT. The full variable domain, with the rest looked up from reference TRBV7-9 and TRBJ1-1, is DTGVSQNPRHKITKRGQNVTFRCDPISEHNRLYWYRQTLGQGPEFLTYFQNEAQLEKSRLLSDRFSAERPKGSFSTLEIQRTEQGDSAMYLCASSKIGGRGTEAFFGQGTRLTVV.

This clonotype appeared a few times. The chain links TRBV19 to TRBJ1-1; 7 positions agree with TRBD1. V gave up 3 bases and J gave up 0 bases; unmatched junction bases: 10. CDR1 and CDR2 (germline): LNHDA, SQIVND (reference sequence). This CDR3 has 17 amino acids. CDR3: CASSILEGQTMNTEAFF. The CDR3 DNA follows: TGTGCCAGTAGTATTCTAGAGGGACAGACAATGAACACTGAAGCTTTCTTT.

The chain links TRBV5-1 to TRBJ2-5; TRBD1 agrees at 9 bases. The CDR3 covers 14 residues. Unmatched junction bases numbered 8, after V lost 5 bases and J lost 6 bases. Germline values: CDR1 SGHRS, CDR2 YFSETQ. This chain's CDR3 is CASRWGQGAKTQYF. The CDR3 bases are TGCGCCAGCAGATGGGGACAGGGAGCGAAGACCCAGTACTTC. Combining the CDR3 with reference TRBV5-1 and TRBJ2-5 gives the whole variable domain KAGVTQTPRYLIKTRGQQVTLSCSPISGHRSVSWYQQTPGQGLQFLFEYFSETQRNKGNFPGRFSGRQFSNSRSEMNVSTLELGDSALYLCASRWGQGAKTQYFGPGTRLLVL.

In nucleotides, the CDR3 is TGTGCCAGCAGTATTCAACAGGGGATCACAGATACGCAGTATTTT. Amino acids: CASSIQQGITDTQYF. V is TRBV6-1 and J is TRBJ2-3; 7 bases align to TRBD1. Germline CDR1 MNHNS, CDR2 SASEGT. V shed 5 bases and J 2 bases; nucleotides not matched to a gene: 7. The length of the CDR3 is 15 residues.

This clonotype showed up many times. V usage is TRBV11-2 and J usage is TRBJ2-7; D uncertain. The germline V gene encodes CDR1 SGHAT and CDR2 FQNNGV. The CDR3 has 15 amino acids. V lost 1 base and J 9 bases, leaving 19 bases between the germline ends. CDR3 protein: CASSLVQRSIRAQYF. In nucleotides, the CDR3 is TGTGCCAGCAGCTTAGTGCAGCGATCTATACGAGCGCAGTACTTC.

There are a few counts of this clonotype. The chain is built from TRBV30 and TRBJ1-2; D uncertain. From germline, CDR1 is GTSNPN and CDR2 SVGIG (reference sequence). This CDR3 comprises 13 residues. Deletions cut 0 bases from V and 8 bases from J, with 13 bases between. CDR3 sequence reads: CAWSVRGPRGYTF. The CDR3 DNA reads TGTGCCTGGAGTGTACGAGGGCCCCGGGGCTACACCTTC.

Ten or more counts support this clonotype. V and J are TRBV11-2 and TRBJ2-1; 7 bases align to TRBD2. Germline CDR1 is SGHAT and CDR2 is FQNNGV. This CDR3 contains 15 residues. Unmatched junction bases numbered 7, after V lost 1 base and J lost 7 bases. The CDR3 nucleotides are TGTGCCAGCAGCTTAGGAGCGGGAAGATTGAATGAGCAGTTCTTC. Amino acids: CASSLGAGRLNEQFF.

This clonotype was counted only a few times. V is TRBV9 and J is TRBJ1-2; unclear D gene. The CDR3 extends over 14 amino acids. CDR1 SGDLS and CDR2 YYNGEE come from the germline V gene. Trimming cost V 3 bases and J 4 bases, with 13 bases left between them. CDR3 coding DNA: TGTGCCAGCAGCGCCCCAGCTCCTATCTATGGCTACACCTTC. Its translation is CASSAPAPIYGYTF.

This clonotype has ten or more counts. This chain links TRBV7-2 with TRBJ1-1, with a possible D match to TRBD1 (5 bases). CDR3 length equals 14 residues. V gave up 1 base and J gave up 6 bases, with 12 bases separating them. Germline CDR1 is SGHTA and CDR2 is FQGNSA. CDR3 nucleotide sequence: TGTGCCAGCAGCTTAGACCAGGGCAGGGCTGAAGCTTTCTTT. Amino acids: CASSLDQGRAEAFF.

The V call is TRBV6-2 or TRBV6-3, the J call TRBJ2-1; D remains ambiguous. Germline V gives CDR1 MNHEY, CDR2 SVGEGT. V shed 0 bases and J shed 3 bases, with 9 bases lying between them. The length of the CDR3 is 15 residues. Here the CDR3 reads CASSYSTLDYNEQFF. Here the CDR3 DNA reads TGTGCCAGCAGTTACTCGACACTCGACTACAATGAGCAGTTCTTC.

The chain links TRBV30 to TRBJ2-5; 7 positions agree with TRBD1. CDR1 GTSNPN and CDR2 SVGIG come from the germline V gene (reference sequence). The CDR3 covers 12 residues. With V trimmed by 3 bases and J by 4 bases, 2 bases remained unmatched. The CDR3 region has the DNA TGTGCCTGGAGGACAGGGATAGAGACCCAGTACTTC. Its protein product is CAWRTGIETQYF.

This chain joins TRBV5-1 and TRBJ2-7; the D gene could be TRBD1 or TRBD2 (5 bases each). The CDR3 has 17 amino acids. Germline values: CDR1 SGHRS, CDR2 YFSETQ. Trimming stripped 2 bases from V and 2 bases from J, with 20 bases between. CDR3: CASSFGGPGPGAYEQYF. The CDR3 nucleotides are TGCGCCAGCAGCTTTGGTGGACCGGGACCCGGAGCCTACGAGCAGTACTTC.

The J gene is TRBJ2-4, the V gene TRBV5-4; 13 nucleotides align to TRBD2. V shed 0 bases and J 3 bases; nucleotides not matched to a gene: 9. This CDR3 region has 19 residues. CDR1 is SGHNT, CDR2 YYREEE, per germline (reference sequence). DNA for the CDR3: TGTGCCAGCAGCTTGGGACTAGCGGGAGGCCACCCCCACAAAAACATTCAGTACTTC. Translated: CASSLGLAGGHPHKNIQYF. The full variable domain, with the rest looked up from reference TRBV5-4 and TRBJ2-4, is ETGVTQSPTHLIKTRGQQVTLRCSSQSGHNTVSWYQQALGQGPQFIFQYYREEENGRGNFPPRFSGLQFPNYSSELNVNALELDDSALYLCASSLGLAGGHPHKNIQYFGAGTRLSVL.

The V call is TRBV19, the J call TRBJ1-2; tentatively, D is TRBD1 (5 bases). The CDR3 contains 14 residues. The germline CDR1 and CDR2 sequences are LNHDA and SQIVND (reference sequence). V was trimmed by 3 bases and J by 4 bases, leaving 12 bases between them. The CDR3 here is CASSIQGSLYGYTF. The CDR3 region has the DNA TGTGCCAGTAGTATTCAGGGCTCACTCTATGGCTACACCTTC.

Ten or more counts support this clonotype. The chain employs TRBV7-8 and TRBJ2-1; D perhaps matches TRBD2 (5 bases). Trimming cost V 2 bases and J 10 bases, with 12 bases left between them. The CDR3 covers 13 residues. Per germline, CDR1 SGHVS and CDR2 FQNEAQ. The CDR3: CASSLNQRTEQFF. DNA of the CDR3: TGTGCCAGCAGCTTAAACCAGCGGACGGAGCAGTTCTTC.

This clonotype came up a few times. This chain links TRBV10-1 with TRBJ2-7, with TRBD2 identical over 8 bases. The J segment lost 3 bases and the V segment lost 9 bases, leaving 13 bases of the junction unmatched. Germline V gene data show CDR1 as WNHNN and CDR2 as SYGVQD (reference sequence). The CDR3 totals 15 residues. Here the CDR3 DNA reads TGCGCCAGAGCCGATAGAAAGCGGGAGATCTACGAGCAGTACTTC. Protein product: CARADRKREIYEQYF.

This rearrangement joins TRBV10-1 to TRBJ2-3, with D perhaps assigned TRBD1 or TRBD2 (5 bases each). This CDR3 has 13 amino acids. CDR1 and CDR2 (germline): WNHNN, SYGVQD (reference sequence). Trimming shortened V by 0 bases and J by 8 bases, and 9 bases separated the two germline ends. The CDR3 is CASSESSGGTQYF. CDR3 DNA sequence: TGCGCCAGCAGTGAGTCGAGTGGGGGTACGCAGTATTTT.